Listed below are T cell receptor beta chains from one sample, sequenced in a study of blood T cell repertoires in COVID-19. Profiling relied on immunoSEQ multiplex PCR, and the TCRdb table lists in-frame clones only, not all of them. The table lists 85,000 to 120,000 clones, around 80% of them singletons, with roughly a tenth in the top ten. Sequenced material: peripheral blood. The receptors originated from a man aged 55 to 70 with active or convalescent COVID-19. Each CDR3 is given with its conserved first and last residue. Fields, in order: D gene, V gene, J gene, clone size, CDR3 protein, CDR3 DNA. The D gene is left open where the match is weak. Only part of the rows carry a size: once, few, many, or a class if the clone is expanded.

d_gene: TRBD1; v_gene: TRBV5-1; j_gene: TRBJ1-2; abundance: .; CDR3aa: CASSSGTAGYGYTF; CDR3nt: TGCGCCAGCAGCTCCGGGACAGCCGGCTATGGCTACACCTTC
d_gene: .; v_gene: TRBV30; j_gene: TRBJ1-2; abundance: .; CDR3aa: CAWSVDNNYGYTF; CDR3nt: TGTGCCTGGAGTGTGGACAATAACTATGGCTACACCTTC
d_gene: .; v_gene: TRBV6-4; j_gene: TRBJ1-6; abundance: .; CDR3aa: CASSDGSSPLHF; CDR3nt: TGTGCCAGCAGTGACGGGAGTTCACCCCTCCACTTT
d_gene: TRBD1; v_gene: TRBV6-5; j_gene: TRBJ1-2; abundance: .; CDR3aa: CASRTNRGGYGYTF; CDR3nt: TGTGCCAGCAGAACCAACAGGGGAGGCTATGGCTACACCTTC
d_gene: TRBD2; v_gene: TRBV30; j_gene: TRBJ2-3; abundance: .; CDR3aa: CAWSRRGAGTDTQYF; CDR3nt: TGTGCCTGGAGTAGGCGGGGGGCTGGAACAGATACGCAGTATTTT
d_gene: .; v_gene: TRBV15; j_gene: TRBJ2-3; abundance: .; CDR3aa: CATSRDTITADTQYF; CDR3nt: TGTGCCACCAGCAGAGATACAATTACAGCAGATACGCAGTATTTT
d_gene: TRBD2; v_gene: TRBV6-2/TRBV6-3; j_gene: TRBJ2-2; abundance: .; CDR3aa: CASSGSSGSMTGELFF; CDR3nt: TGTGCCAGCAGTGGCTCTAGCGGGAGCATGACCGGGGAGCTGTTTTTT
d_gene: TRBD1; v_gene: TRBV29-1; j_gene: TRBJ2-6; abundance: once; CDR3aa: CSVMTGPPLSGANVLTF; CDR3nt: TGCAGCGTGATGACAGGGCCCCCTCTCTCTGGGGCCAACGTCCTGACTTTC
d_gene: .; v_gene: TRBV28; j_gene: TRBJ2-3; abundance: .; CDR3aa: CASRRQGADTQYF; CDR3nt: TGTGCCAGCAGGCGACAAGGGGCAGATACGCAGTATTTT
d_gene: .; v_gene: TRBV2; j_gene: TRBJ1-1; abundance: .; CDR3aa: CASSEGTDTMNTEAFF; CDR3nt: TGTGCCAGCAGTGAAGGGACAGACACCATGAACACTGAAGCTTTCTTT
d_gene: TRBD1; v_gene: TRBV5-1; j_gene: TRBJ2-2; abundance: .; CDR3aa: CASGPTGAGELFF; CDR3nt: TGCGCCAGCGGACCGACAGGGGCCGGGGAGCTGTTTTTT
d_gene: TRBD1; v_gene: TRBV9; j_gene: TRBJ2-1; abundance: once; CDR3aa: CASSGLWTGSYNEQFF; CDR3nt: TGTGCCAGCAGCGGGCTATGGACAGGGTCCTACAATGAGCAGTTCTTC
d_gene: TRBD1; v_gene: TRBV3-1/TRBV3-2; j_gene: TRBJ2-1; abundance: few; CDR3aa: CASSQTGNNEQFF; CDR3nt: TGTGCCAGCAGCCAGACAGGGAACAATGAGCAGTTCTTC
d_gene: TRBD2; v_gene: TRBV5-1; j_gene: TRBJ2-1; abundance: .; CDR3aa: CASSAWASGSVEQFF; CDR3nt: TGCGCCAGCAGCGCCTGGGCTAGCGGGAGTGTTGAGCAGTTCTTC